This is a list of T cell receptor beta chains from one sample in a study of T cells in Graves' hyperthyroidism and ophthalmopathy. TCRdb fed the multiplex PCR reads into MiXCR, producing one record per CDR3 protein. The sample yields more than 350,000 distinct CDR3 sequences, around 15% seen once. Sequences were obtained from blood. Receptors were obtained from a woman in her thirties with Graves' ophthalmopathy. The CDR3 runs from the conserved cysteine through the conserved F or W. The D gene is left open where the match is weak. The listing skips clone size in some rows; elsewhere it reads once, few, many or a size class.

few | TRBJ2-7 | TRBV19 | NA | CASSYRRDTSYEQYF | TGTGCCAGTAGTTACCGCCGGGACACCTCCTACGAGCAGTACTTC
NA | TRBJ2-2 | TRBV2 | TRBD2 | CASRPPGGVTGELFF | TGTGCCAGCAGACCCCCGGGGGGGGTCACCGGGGAGCTGTTTTTT
NA | TRBJ1-1 | TRBV19 | TRBD1 | CASSPGGSPPNTEAFF | TGTGCCAGTAGCCCAGGGGGGTCGCCCCCGAACACTGAAGCTTTCTTT
many | TRBJ2-1 | TRBV7-9 | NA | CASSLLQSYNEQFF | TGTGCCAGCAGCTTACTCCAGAGTTACAATGAGCAGTTCTTC
NA | TRBJ2-5 | TRBV28 | TRBD1 | CASSLWGTGSQETQYF | TGTGCCAGCAGTTTATGGGGGACAGGGAGCCAAGAGACCCAGTACTTC
many | TRBJ1-1 | TRBV7-9 | TRBD1 | CASSIRQQGARTEAFF | TGTGCCAGCAGCATAAGACAACAGGGGGCGCGGACTGAAGCTTTCTTT
many | TRBJ1-1 | TRBV10-3 | NA | CASRQTSEAFF | TGTGCCAGCCGCCAGACATCAGAAGCTTTCTTT
many | TRBJ2-5 | TRBV7-9 | NA | CASSFRQVQETQYF | TGTGCCAGCAGCTTCCGACAGGTCCAAGAGACCCAGTACTTC
NA | TRBJ2-5 | TRBV29-1 | NA | CSVGTGLQETQYF | TGCAGCGTTGGTACGGGCTTACAAGAGACCCAGTACTTC
few | TRBJ2-1 | TRBV24-1 | NA | CATSGARGTSYNEQFF | TGTGCCACCAGTGGGGCTCGGGGGACCTCCTACAATGAGCAGTTCTTC
NA | TRBJ2-2 | TRBV11-3 | TRBD2 | CATSGTSVTGELFF | TGTGCCACATCCGGGACTAGCGTCACCGGGGAGCTGTTTTTT
many | TRBJ2-2 | TRBV2 | NA | CASSDRTGELFF | TGTGCCAGCAGTGACCGTACCGGGGAGCTGTTTTTT
NA | TRBJ2-2 | TRBV7-2 | NA | CASTWTANTGELFF | TGTGCCAGCACCTGGACAGCCAACACCGGGGAGCTGTTTTTT
many | TRBJ1-4 | TRBV7-9 | NA | CASSSDKGNEKLFF | TGTGCCAGCAGTTCCGACAAGGGTAATGAAAAACTGTTTTTT
NA | TRBJ1-2 | TRBV20-1 | NA | CSARDSGPAVNYGYTF | TGCAGTGCTAGAGACAGCGGGCCTGCTGTTAACTATGGCTACACCTTC
many | TRBJ2-6 | TRBV7-6 | TRBD1 | CASSLVGQGAGANVLTF | TGTGCCAGCAGCTTAGTGGGACAGGGGGCCGGGGCCAACGTCCTGACTTTC
many | TRBJ2-7 | TRBV2 | TRBD1 | CAGGQSYEQYF | TGTGCCGGGGGACAGTCCTACGAGCAGTACTTC
few | TRBJ2-7 | TRBV12-3/TRBV12-4 | NA | CASSLQGAVEQYF | TGTGCCAGCAGTTTACAGGGCGCCGTCGAGCAGTACTTC
many | TRBJ2-1 | TRBV29-1 | NA | CSVDPGVSYNEQFF | TGCAGCGTCGACCCAGGGGTCTCTTACAATGAGCAGTTCTTC
NA | TRBJ1-1 | TRBV2 | TRBD1 | CASSEGGQGAQNTEAFF | TGTGCCAGCAGTGAAGGGGGACAGGGGGCGCAAAACACTGAAGCTTTCTTT
NA | TRBJ1-3 | TRBV20-1 | NA | CSARPPDAGNTIYF | TGCAGTGCTAGACCCCCAGATGCAGGAAACACCATATATTTT
few | TRBJ2-3 | TRBV9 | NA | CASSGRVSGTDTQYF | TGTGCCAGCAGCGGAAGAGTTAGCGGCACAGATACGCAGTATTTT
NA | TRBJ1-3 | TRBV7-9 | NA | CASSPFSGGAGNTIYF | TGTGCCAGCAGCCCCTTCTCGGGGGGAGCTGGAAACACCATATATTTT
many | TRBJ2-2 | TRBV3-1 | TRBD1 | CASRQTGDTGELFF | TGTGCCAGCAGACAGACAGGGGACACCGGGGAGCTGTTTTTT
many | TRBJ1-1 | TRBV6-1 | NA | CASSSNLGQRAFF | TGTGCCAGCAGTTCAAACCTCGGGCAGAGAGCTTTCTTT
many | TRBJ2-1 | TRBV2 | NA | CASISPYRYNEQFF | TGTGCCAGCATAAGCCCCTATCGCTACAATGAGCAGTTCTTC
NA | TRBJ1-6 | TRBV20-1 | TRBD1 | CSATGTAFNSPLHF | TGCAGTGCTACCGGGACAGCCTTTAATTCACCCCTCCACTTT
NA | TRBJ2-5 | TRBV11-2 | TRBD1 | CASSLGTGPETQYF | TGTGCCAGCAGCTTAGGGACAGGCCCGGAGACCCAGTACTTC
NA | TRBJ2-2 | TRBV20-1 | TRBD2 | CSARGGGSVGGELFF | TGCAGTGCTAGAGGGGGGGGGAGCGTGGGCGGGGAGCTGTTTTTT
many | TRBJ2-7 | TRBV12-3/TRBV12-4 | TRBD1 | CASSFNRGLGEQYF | TGTGCCAGCAGTTTTAACAGGGGGTTAGGCGAGCAGTACTTC
many | TRBJ2-1 | TRBV6-1 | NA | CASSETAIPSNEQFF | TGTGCCAGCAGTGAGACAGCCATTCCCTCCAATGAGCAGTTCTTC
many | TRBJ2-2 | TRBV18 | NA | CASSPKQLGQLNTGELFF | TGTGCCAGCTCCCCTAAACAACTTGGACAGCTCAACACCGGGGAGCTGTTTTTT
many | TRBJ2-5 | TRBV7-9 | NA | CASSSPAQETQYF | TGTGCCAGCAGCTCCCCAGCCCAAGAGACCCAGTACTTC
many | TRBJ1-1 | TRBV28 | TRBD1 | CASSTSRDRRVWITEAFF | TGTGCCAGCAGTACTTCCCGGGACAGGAGAGTTTGGATCACTGAAGCTTTCTTT
many | TRBJ2-4 | TRBV12-3/TRBV12-4 | TRBD2 | CASSPTSGGNQYF | TGTGCCAGCAGCCCAACTAGCGGGGGGAATCAGTACTTC
many | TRBJ2-3 | TRBV11-1 | NA | CASSNSLTDTQYF | TGTGCCAGCAGTAACAGCCTCACAGATACGCAGTATTTT
many | TRBJ2-2 | TRBV29-1 | NA | CGCGNTGELFF | TGCGGTTGCGGGAACACCGGGGAGCTGTTTTTT
many | TRBJ2-5 | TRBV11-3 | TRBD1 | CASSFRQGARETQYF | TGTGCCAGCAGCTTTAGACAGGGGGCTAGGGAGACCCAGTACTTC
many | TRBJ2-2 | TRBV15 | NA | CATSRVTSNTGELFF | TGTGCCACCAGCAGAGTGACTAGTAACACCGGGGAGCTGTTTTTT